Following are 7 T cell receptor beta chains from one sample sequenced in a study of blood T cell repertoires in COVID-19 (dated by TCRdb to between 2020 and 2021). Libraries were prepared through the immunoSEQ multiplex PCR assay. As stored in TCRdb, this immuneACCESS dataset retains in-frame rearrangements with V and J assigned. A fraction of the clones does not appear; measured against another copy, unresolved V genes explain less than half of the discrepancy, and the remainder lacks a known reason. For this sample there are tens of thousands of clones; 83% appear just once. Over 40% of the sample is in the top ten clones. The sequencing input was peripheral blood. The receptors come from a man of 80 years or more with acute or convalescent COVID-19.

This chain links TRBV7-8 with TRBJ1-1; 9 bases align to TRBD1. The CDR3 loop spans 17 amino acids. V was pared by 5 bases and J by 2 bases, with 12 bases of the junction left unmatched. Per the germline V gene, CDR1 is SGHVS and CDR2 is FQNEAQ. The CDR3 loop is CASSQQNYRGPNTEAFF. The DNA for the CDR3 is TGTGCCAGCAGCCAACAAAACTACAGGGGGCCAAACACTGAAGCTTTCTTT.

The chain uses TRBV2 and TRBJ2-7; 9 nucleotides match TRBD2. The V segment lost 8 bases and the J segment 2 bases; nucleotides outside the gene matches: 10. Germline-derived CDR1 and CDR2 are SNHLY and FYNNEI. The CDR3 totals 15 residues. In nucleotides, the CDR3 is TGTGCCAGCCTCGGAGCGGGAGGCACTACCTACGAGCAGTACTTC. Residues: CASLGAGGTTYEQYF.

This clone was seen once. The V gene is TRBV11-2, the J gene TRBJ1-5, with D maybe TRBD1 (6 bases). Trimming removed 5 bases from V and 5 bases from J, with 13 bases in between. CDR1 SGHAT and CDR2 FQNNGV come from the germline V gene. This CDR3 is 14 amino acids long. The CDR3 DNA is TGTGCCAGCAGCCCCACAGGGTTGGATCAGCCCCAGCATTTT. It encodes CASSPTGLDQPQHF.

This chain joins TRBV4-3 and TRBJ1-5; weak D call: TRBD1 (6 bases). Trimming pared 4 bases from V and 0 bases from J, leaving 16 bases between. The CDR3 length is 17 residues. Germline V CDR1 and CDR2: LGHNA, YSLEER. CDR3 sequence: CASSPGVGSDSNQPQHF. The CDR3 DNA reads as TGCGCCAGCAGCCCAGGGGTTGGCAGTGATAGCAATCAGCCCCAGCATTTT.

The gene calls are TRBV6-6 and TRBJ1-6; tentative D call: TRBD1 (6 bases). The V and J ends lost 8 bases and 9 bases respectively, with 17 bases between them. This CDR3 has 14 residues. The germline CDR1 and CDR2 sequences are MNHNY and SVGAGI (reference sequence). The CDR3, as DNA: TGTGCCAGCGGGGTTACAGGGTCTAGTTCACCCCTCCACTTT. Amino acids: CASGVTGSSSPLHF.

This chain connects TRBV28 to TRBJ1-2; 11 bases line up with TRBD1. Germline CDR1 is MDHEN and CDR2 is SYDVKM. This CDR3 is built from 13 residues. Trimming took 5 bases from V and 8 from J; bases not matched to a gene: 4. CDR3 bases: TGTGCCAGCAGTAGAGGGACAGGGGGAGGCTACACCTTC. Translation: CASSRGTGGGYTF.

This clone appeared a single time. The chain employs TRBV5-5 and TRBJ2-6; 9 nucleotides align to TRBD1. Germline CDR1 SGHKS, CDR2 YYEKEE (reference sequence). J gave up 0 bases and V 4 bases, and 8 bases lay outside the gene matches. The CDR3 loop spans 18 amino acids. CDR3 protein: CASSMAGTGFSGANVLTF. CDR3 DNA: TGTGCCAGCAGCATGGCCGGGACAGGGTTCTCTGGGGCCAACGTCCTGACTTTC.